This TCR beta chain was sequenced during a study of identical twins. The length of the CDR3 is 16 residues. Germline V lookup: CDR1 SGHTA, CDR2 FQGNSA. The ends were cut back, 1 base at V and 0 bases at J, with 10 bases in the middle. Template switching introduced a universal primer site, and the cDNA bore unique molecular identifiers. In TCRdb, the 5' RACE reads were re-called with MiXCR into one record per CDR3 protein. The sample has 500,000 to 650,000 distinct CDR3 sequences, around 22% seen once. Healthy Caucasians alone served as donors. The sample was also linked to a second study, of yellow fever vaccine responses in identical twins.

The chain is built from TRBV7-2 and TRBJ1-3, with a weak D call TRBD1 (6 bases). The clonotype comes from a woman between 18 and 29 years old in good health. The material sequenced was CD4+ T cells sorted from blood. CDR3 in DNA: TGTGCCAGCAGCTTAGTTGGACAGCTCTCTGGAAACACCATATATTTT. Protein product: CASSLVGQLSGNTIYF.